Below, one TCR beta chain is given with its context. The data derive from a study of blood T cell repertoires in COVID-19. Study-wide background: Samples representing acute and convalescent COVID-19 were sourced from the United States, Italy and Spain. T cells, B-cell-depleted T cells, or PBMCs supplied cDNA or gDNA.

Original handling: Amplified reference gene primers provided the basis for estimating nucleated cell counts. The repertoire was sequenced with immunoSEQ multiplex PCR; TCRdb's copy has only in-frame clones and lacks some. V and J calls and clone size follow that table, whereas D and trimming were derived from the DNA. The data show around 170,000 clones, over 90% seen once. Germline CDR1 is SGHRS and CDR2 is YFSETQ. This CDR3 spans 14 amino acids. Deletions cut 4 bases from V and 4 bases from J, with 12 bases between. The chain employs TRBV5-1 and TRBJ2-1; D may be TRBD2 (5 bases). The clonotype comes from a man aged 50 to 60 with acute or convalescent COVID-19. Material for sequencing was peripheral blood. The CDR3 spells CASSLVSVYNEQFF. CDR3 sequence (DNA): TGCGCCAGCAGCCTCGTTAGCGTTTACAATGAGCAGTTCTTC.